The 16 T cell receptor beta chains below were found in one sample sequenced in a study of blood T cell repertoires in COVID-19. Sequencing was performed with immunoSEQ multiplex PCR; in TCRdb, only in-frame clones are kept and a portion is missing. The profile covers under 200,000 clones, with roughly 85% appearing a single time and approximately 21% taken by the ten largest. Sequencing input: peripheral blood. All receptors come from a man aged 60 to 75 with active or convalescent COVID-19.

The chain links TRBV5-1 to TRBJ2-5; 8 bases fit TRBD2. The CDR3 length is 15 residues. The J segment lost 3 bases and the V segment lost 0 bases, leaving 4 bases of the junction unmatched. The germline gives CDR1 SGHRS, CDR2 YFSETQ. CDR3 nucleotides: TGCGCCAGCAGCTTGGTAACAGCGGGGGAAGAGACCCAGTACTTC. Its translation is CASSLVTAGEETQYF.

This rearrangement joins TRBV7-8 to TRBJ2-1; 9 bases line up with TRBD2. The CDR3 sequence is 18 residues long. V shed 2 bases, J shed 0 bases, and the junction held 8 bases outside the gene matches. The germline gives CDR1 SGHVS, CDR2 FQNEAQ. The DNA of the CDR3 is TGTGCCAGCAGCTTAAGTCTAGCGGGGTCTAGCTCCTACAATGAGCAGTTCTTC. Translated, it gives CASSLSLAGSSSYNEQFF.

This clone occurred a few times. This chain connects TRBV3-1 (or the pseudogene TRBV3-2) to TRBJ2-2; 11 bases are shared with TRBD1. From germline, CDR1 is LGHDT and CDR2 YNNKEL (reference sequence). The CDR3 length is 16 residues. The V segment lost 0 bases and the J segment 5 bases; nucleotides outside the gene matches: 2. Here the CDR3 DNA reads TGTGCCAGCAGCCAAGATGGACAGGGGGCAACCGGGGAGCTGTTTTTT. Protein: CASSQDGQGATGELFF.

This sequence joins TRBV18 and TRBJ1-2; D unclear. V gave up 5 bases and J gave up 1 base, with 11 bases separating them. The CDR3 totals 14 residues. Germline V lookup: CDR1 KGHSH, CDR2 LQKENI. CDR3 nucleotides: TGTGCCAGCTCAGCCGGAGAGGGTAACTATGGCTACACCTTC. This translates into CASSAGEGNYGYTF.

This clone was seen once. The chain carries TRBV7-9 and TRBJ2-5; perhaps TRBD1 as D (6 bases). V dropped 6 bases and J dropped 3 bases, with 23 bases sitting between them. CDR1 is SEHNR, CDR2 FQNEAQ, per germline (reference sequence). The CDR3 consists of 17 residues. This CDR3 reads CASSPLAQGWGKETQYF. The CDR3 DNA follows: TGTGCCAGCAGTCCCCTGGCTCAGGGGTGGGGAAAAGAGACCCAGTACTTC.

This rearrangement joins TRBV29-1 to TRBJ2-2, with 8 bases matching TRBD1. Germline CDR1 SQVTM, CDR2 ANQGSEA. The CDR3 length is 14 residues. Unmatched junction bases numbered 6, after V lost 4 bases and J lost 5 bases. The CDR3 nucleotides read TGCAGCGTTGTCCGGACAGGGAGTACCGGGGAGCTGTTTTTT. This encodes CSVVRTGSTGELFF.

As regards this clone: Different DNA sequences within this sample yield the same CDR3. The V gene is TRBV12-3 or TRBV12-4, the J gene TRBJ2-7; TRBD2 might be the D (6 bases). Trimming pared 6 bases from V and 4 bases from J, leaving 7 bases between. This CDR3 is built from 11 residues. The CDR3 nucleotides are TGTGCCAGCAGCCGGGGGTACGAGCAGTACTTC. This codes for CASSRGYEQYF.

The J gene is TRBJ2-6, the V gene TRBV15; 10 nucleotides line up with TRBD1. CDR1 is LNHNV, CDR2 YYDKDF, per germline (reference sequence). The CDR3 runs 17 residues. J gave up 2 bases and V 8 bases, and 9 bases lay outside the gene matches. The CDR3 region is CATSPGQGKTGANVLTF. CDR3 sequence (DNA): TGTGCCACCTCTCCGGGACAGGGGAAGACTGGGGCCAACGTCCTGACTTTC. Based on the CDR3 plus reference TRBV15 and TRBJ2-6, the full variable domain is DAMVIQNPRYQVTQFGKPVTLSCSQTLNHNVMYWYQQKSSQAPKLLFHYYDKDFNNEADTPDNFQSRRPNTSFCFLDIRSPGLGDTAMYLCATSPGQGKTGANVLTFGAGSRLTVL.

The chain recombines TRBV4-1 with TRBJ2-7, with TRBD2 matching 8 bases. J lost 2 bases, V lost 3 bases, and 6 bases had no gene match. The germline V gene encodes CDR1 MGHRA and CDR2 YSYEKL. The CDR3 sequence is 15 residues long. DNA for the CDR3: TGCGCCAGCAGCCACCTTAGCGGGGCTACCTACGAGCAGTACTTC. Translated: CASSHLSGATYEQYF.

This chain uses TRBV23-1 with TRBJ1-2; 7 positions agree with TRBD1. TRBV23-1 carries the ORF label, with uncertain function. The CDR3 contains 15 residues. V was pared by 2 bases and J by 8 bases, with 11 bases of the junction left unmatched. CDR3 nucleotide sequence: TGCGCCAGCAGTCAAACCCCCGGGACAGCCGGCGGCTACACCTTC. Translating gives CASSQTPGTAGGYTF.

The chain is built from TRBV11-2 and TRBJ2-1; 15 nucleotides align to TRBD2. This CDR3 is 18 amino acids long. V gave up 0 bases and J gave up 7 bases; unmatched junction bases: 7. CDR1 is SGHAT, CDR2 FQNNGV, per germline. CDR3 coding DNA: TGTGCCAGCAGCTTAGAAGGAGGACTAGCGGGGGGGCGGAATGAGCAGTTCTTC. Residues: CASSLEGGLAGGRNEQFF.

Worth noting for this clone: Other DNA sequences of this sample code for an identical CDR3. The V and J genes are TRBV6-5 and TRBJ1-6, with a tentative D call TRBD1 (5 bases). Germline V lookup: CDR1 MNHEY, CDR2 SVGAGI. V was shortened by 4 bases and J by 4 bases, with 8 bases between the two germline ends. This CDR3 spans 14 amino acids. The CDR3 loop is CASSLTEYNSPLHF. For the CDR3, the DNA is TGTGCCAGCAGTTTGACAGAATATAATTCACCCCTCCACTTT.

The rearrangement uses TRBV29-1 and TRBJ1-1; 7 nucleotides line up with TRBD1. The germline gives CDR1 SQVTM, CDR2 ANQGSEA. Trimming took 2 bases from V and 5 from J; bases not matched to a gene: 5. This CDR3 spans 13 amino acids. The CDR3 protein is CSVERGPGTEAFF. Here the CDR3 DNA reads TGCAGCGTTGAAAGGGGGCCGGGGACTGAAGCTTTCTTT.

The rearrangement uses TRBV5-1 and TRBJ2-5, with 8 bases identical to TRBD1. The CDR3 is 15 amino acids. V trimming: 0 bases; J trimming: 3 bases; junction bases outside the gene matches: 4. From germline, CDR1 is SGHRS and CDR2 YFSETQ. The DNA for the CDR3 is TGCGCCAGCAGCTTGGGGGCAGGGGGCGAAGAGACCCAGTACTTC. Its translation: CASSLGAGGEETQYF.

V usage is TRBV7-8 and J usage is TRBJ2-7, with 7 positions matching TRBD1. V was clipped by 5 bases and J by 4 bases; unmatched bases: 11. Germline CDR1 and CDR2: SGHVS and FQNEAQ. The CDR3 runs to 15 residues. The CDR3 loop is CASSVPTGSGYEQYF. As DNA, the CDR3 is TGTGCCAGCAGCGTACCGACAGGGAGCGGATACGAGCAGTACTTC.

The gene calls are TRBV3-1 (or the pseudogene TRBV3-2) and TRBJ2-5; no clear D. V was shortened by 6 bases and J by 5 bases, with 10 bases between the two germline ends. The CDR3 length is 12 residues. Germline V lookup: CDR1 LGHDT, CDR2 YNNKEL (reference sequence). CDR3 coding DNA: TGTGCCAGCAGGTTATCTTCGGAGACCCAGTACTTC. This codes for CASRLSSETQYF.